The entry that follows covers one TCR beta chain sequence. This clonotype appeared once. Its antigen is still unknown. Nothing much larger sits one base from this clone, and base qualities are not available. One read alone makes for weak evidence. The data derive from a study of response to subunit inactivated influenza vaccine (dated by TCRdb to 2016 to 2019). About the study as a whole: Deep quantitative profiling of the T cell receptor repertoire was used in the study to follow responses to a trivalent subunit inactivated influenza vaccine. Findings and caveats that apply to the study as a whole: It was suggested by the authors that each seasonal influenza vaccination may recruit only a limited number of new T cells.

The protocol used for the library was RT-PCR. Sequencing took place on an Illumina HiSeq 2500. TCRdb's own reprocessing of the public reads used fastp at Q25 and MiXCR and kept productive beta chains. CDR3 protein duplicates are merged, each entry listing the most common genes and DNA. This sample holds about 500,000 distinct CDR3 sequences; about 17% were observed only once. Of the sample, approximately 3% is held by the ten largest clones. The sequenced sample was CD4+ T cells sorted from PBMCs, obtained around 25 months after vaccination. The TCR was taken from a man between 50 and 75 years old who received an inactivated influenza vaccine. Donor details come from another sample of the same person, matched by shared clones.

In nucleotides, the sequence is TGCAGTGCTAGAGTTTCAGAGAATCAGCCCCAGCATTTT. Its translation reads: CSARVSENQPQHF. Here the chain combines TRBV20-1 and TRBJ1-5, with no reliable assignment of the D segment. A distance of 8 bases separates the germline ends of V and J, which lose 1 base and 4 bases respectively. Taken from cysteine to phenylalanine, the CDR3 has 13 residues. Only the CDR3 part of the read is kept: 39 bases, read in frame from the first base. CDR1 and CDR2 were assigned from the germline V gene (reference sequence) as DFQATT and SNEGSKA.